Listed below are T cell receptor beta chains from one sample, sequenced in a study of T cell repertoires in cytomegalovirus infection. TCRdb recomputed calls from the reads with MiXCR, one row per CDR3 protein. Of more than 350,000 distinct CDR3 sequences listed, roughly a third are singletons. Sequenced sample: PBMCs. All receptors come from a human donor in good health (CMV status not recorded). Some clones in this sample may be carry-over from other donors' samples. Both conserved end residues are trimmed from each CDR3. The order of the fields is V gene, J gene, CDR3 protein.

TRBV11-2	TRBJ2-6	ASSLYPGGTGANVLT
TRBV6-6	TRBJ1-2	ASSSGGYGRYT
TRBV24-1	TRBJ2-5	ATSEQGSEETQY
TRBV2	TRBJ2-1	ASLDRGNEQF
TRBV6-1	TRBJ2-5	ASSIQAGKETQY
TRBV6-4	TRBJ1-1	ASSVAIGLHTEAF
TRBV7-3	TRBJ2-7	ASSLSASGPYEQY
TRBV4-2	TRBJ1-5	ASSQDFEGADQPQH
TRBV7-3	TRBJ2-7	ASSLSSGLAYEQY
TRBV6-1	TRBJ2-1	ASSSHRGGSYNEQF
TRBV27	TRBJ2-1	ASSPGVAGGYNEQF
TRBV7-8	TRBJ2-7	ASPPWTECEQY
TRBV24-1	TRBJ2-2	ATSDLHTGELF
TRBV7-3	TRBJ2-2	ASSLTAGVGELF
TRBV19	TRBJ1-2	ASSTPTGQGDYGYT
TRBV7-2	TRBJ2-1	ASSFDRGTSVEQF
TRBV7-3	TRBJ1-1	ASSLKGRLIHTEAF
TRBV6-6	TRBJ1-2	ASSNRGRDYGYT
TRBV6-1	TRBJ2-5	ASSLTQQETQY
TRBV4-1	TRBJ1-1	ASSQDLGGRTEAF
TRBV12-5	TRBJ2-3	ASGRGTGTSDTQY
TRBV7-8	TRBJ1-5	ASSLFSVGGGHQPQH
TRBV19	TRBJ2-3	ASSPGTKSTDTQY
TRBV4-1	TRBJ1-2	ASSQPAQGAYGYT
TRBV7-8	TRBJ1-4	ASSGNRDEKLF
TRBV7-8	TRBJ1-5	ASSSLQGALNQPQH
TRBV27	TRBJ1-1	ASRLLDRRDTEAF
TRBV12-3/TRBV12-4	TRBJ2-1	ASSFVSHNEQF
TRBV4-1	TRBJ2-1	ASSAPTGTNEQF
TRBV4-1	TRBJ1-5	ASSQSPGLLQPQH
TRBV7-2	TRBJ1-1	ASSLQARTEAF
TRBV7-3	TRBJ2-3	ASSLTVSDTQY
TRBV28	TRBJ2-7	ASSDQGSAYEQY
TRBV20-1	TRBJ2-1	SARVGAVEQF
TRBV7-9	TRBJ2-7	ASSLASVGAVEQY
TRBV28	TRBJ2-5	ASSAGLAGLETQY
TRBV4-1	TRBJ2-1	ASSQGFDNEQF
TRBV12-3/TRBV12-4	TRBJ2-1	ASSLSSGHVGFRQF
TRBV5-1	TRBJ2-1	ASSPWTGLAAYEQF
TRBV28	TRBJ2-7	ASTLSGYEQY
TRBV6-1	TRBJ1-2	ASSLQGAGGYT
TRBV6-6	TRBJ2-5	ASSLLDLRETQY
TRBV29-1	TRBJ2-3	STRGSDTDTQY
TRBV15	TRBJ2-2	ATSRSRIGELF
TRBV6-2/TRBV6-3	TRBJ1-1	ASKRGRGGTEAF